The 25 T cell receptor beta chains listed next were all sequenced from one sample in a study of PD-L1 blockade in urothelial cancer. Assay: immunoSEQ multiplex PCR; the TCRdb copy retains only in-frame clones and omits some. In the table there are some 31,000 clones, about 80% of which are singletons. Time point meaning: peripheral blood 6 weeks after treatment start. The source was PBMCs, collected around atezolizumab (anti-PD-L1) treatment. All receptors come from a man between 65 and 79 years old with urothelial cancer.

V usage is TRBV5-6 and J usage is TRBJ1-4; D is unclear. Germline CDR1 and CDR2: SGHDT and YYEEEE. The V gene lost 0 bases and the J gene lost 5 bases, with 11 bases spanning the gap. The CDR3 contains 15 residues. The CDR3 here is CASSLGGLGNEKLFF. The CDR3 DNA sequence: TGTGCCAGCAGCTTGGGCGGACTGGGGAATGAAAAACTGTTTTTT.

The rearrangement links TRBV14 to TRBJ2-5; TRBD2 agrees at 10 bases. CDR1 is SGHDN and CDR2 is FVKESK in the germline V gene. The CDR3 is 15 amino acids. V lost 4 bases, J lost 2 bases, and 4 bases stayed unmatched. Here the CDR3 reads CASSPLAGGQETQYF. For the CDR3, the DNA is TGTGCCAGCAGCCCCTTAGCGGGGGGACAAGAGACCCAGTACTTC.

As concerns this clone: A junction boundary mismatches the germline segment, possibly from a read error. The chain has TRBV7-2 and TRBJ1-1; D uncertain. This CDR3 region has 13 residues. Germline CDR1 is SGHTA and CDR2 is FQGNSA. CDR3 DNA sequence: TGTGCCAGCAGCTTAGGAGGGAACGCTGAAGCTTTCTTT. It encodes CASSLGGNAEAFF.

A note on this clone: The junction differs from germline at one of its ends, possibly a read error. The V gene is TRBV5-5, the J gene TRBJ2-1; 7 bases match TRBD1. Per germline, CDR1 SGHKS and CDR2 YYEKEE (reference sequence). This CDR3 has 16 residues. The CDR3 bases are TGTGCCAGCAGGTTGGCCCCGGGACAGCAATACAATGAGCAGTTCTTC. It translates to CASRLAPGQQYNEQFF.

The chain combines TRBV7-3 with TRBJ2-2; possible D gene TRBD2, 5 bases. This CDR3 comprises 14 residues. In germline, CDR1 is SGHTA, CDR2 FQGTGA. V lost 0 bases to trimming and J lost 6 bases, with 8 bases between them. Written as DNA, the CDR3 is TGTGCCAGCAGCTTAACCGGGGTCGCCGGGGAGCTGTTTTTT. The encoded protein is CASSLTGVAGELFF.

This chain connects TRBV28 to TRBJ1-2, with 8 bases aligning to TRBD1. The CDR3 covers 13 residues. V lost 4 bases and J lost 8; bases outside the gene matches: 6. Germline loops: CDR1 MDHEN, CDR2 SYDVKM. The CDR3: CASSSQGAWGYTF. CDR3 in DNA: TGTGCCAGCAGTTCTCAGGGGGCGTGGGGCTACACCTTC.

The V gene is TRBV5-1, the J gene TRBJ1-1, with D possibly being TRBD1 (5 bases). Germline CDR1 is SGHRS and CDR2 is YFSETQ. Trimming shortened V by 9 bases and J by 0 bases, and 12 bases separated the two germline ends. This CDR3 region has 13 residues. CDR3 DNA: TGCGCCACCAGACAGCTTATGAACACTGAAGCTTTCTTT. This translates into CATRQLMNTEAFF.

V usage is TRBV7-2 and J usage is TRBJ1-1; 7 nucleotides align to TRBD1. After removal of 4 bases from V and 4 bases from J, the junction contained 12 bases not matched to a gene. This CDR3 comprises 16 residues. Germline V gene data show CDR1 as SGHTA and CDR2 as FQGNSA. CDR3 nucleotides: TGTGCCAGCAGCTCTAACAAGGGGGCTCTGCGCACTGAAGCTTTCTTT. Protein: CASSSNKGALRTEAFF.

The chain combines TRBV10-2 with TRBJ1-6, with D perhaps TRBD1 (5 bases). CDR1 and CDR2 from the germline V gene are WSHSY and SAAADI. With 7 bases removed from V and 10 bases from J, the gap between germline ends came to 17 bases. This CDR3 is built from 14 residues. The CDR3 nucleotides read TGCGCCAGCAAAATTCGGCAGGGTGGGTCACCCCTCCACTTT. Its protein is CASKIRQGGSPLHF.

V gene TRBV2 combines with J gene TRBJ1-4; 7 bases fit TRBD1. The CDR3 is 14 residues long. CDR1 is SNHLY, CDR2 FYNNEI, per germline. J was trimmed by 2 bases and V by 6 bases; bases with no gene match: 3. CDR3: CASSLTGTNEKLFF. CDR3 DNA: TGTGCCAGCAGCTTGACAGGGACTAATGAAAAACTGTTTTTT.

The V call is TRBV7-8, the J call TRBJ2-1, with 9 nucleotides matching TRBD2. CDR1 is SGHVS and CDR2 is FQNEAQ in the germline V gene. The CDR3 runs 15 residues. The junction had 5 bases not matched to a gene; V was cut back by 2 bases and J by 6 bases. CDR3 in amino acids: CASSLNSGGLNEQFF. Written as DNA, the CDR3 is TGTGCCAGCAGCTTAAATAGCGGGGGCCTCAATGAGCAGTTCTTC.

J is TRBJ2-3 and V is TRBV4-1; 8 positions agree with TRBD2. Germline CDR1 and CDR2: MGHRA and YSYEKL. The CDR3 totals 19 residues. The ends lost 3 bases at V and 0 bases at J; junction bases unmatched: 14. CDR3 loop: CASSQRAIAGLTSTDTQYF. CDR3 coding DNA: TGCGCCAGCAGCCAGAGAGCCATAGCGGGGCTCACTAGCACAGATACGCAGTATTTT.

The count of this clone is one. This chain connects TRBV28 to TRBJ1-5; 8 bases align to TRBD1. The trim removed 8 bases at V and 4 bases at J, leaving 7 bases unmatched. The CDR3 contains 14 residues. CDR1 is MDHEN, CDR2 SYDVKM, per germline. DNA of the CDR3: TGTGCCAGCTACCCGGGACAGGCTAATCAGCCCCAGCATTTT. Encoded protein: CASYPGQANQPQHF. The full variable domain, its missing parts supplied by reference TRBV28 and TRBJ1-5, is DVKVTQSSRYLVKRTGEKVFLECVQDMDHENMFWYRQDPGLGLRLIYFSYDVKMKEKGDIPEGYSVSREKKERFSLILESASTNQTSMYLCASYPGQANQPQHFGDGTRLSIL.

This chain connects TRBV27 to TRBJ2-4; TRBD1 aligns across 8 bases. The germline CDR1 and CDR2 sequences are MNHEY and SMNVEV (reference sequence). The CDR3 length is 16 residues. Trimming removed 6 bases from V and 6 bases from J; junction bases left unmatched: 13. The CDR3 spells CASSRGQGAHRNIQYF. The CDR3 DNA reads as TGTGCCAGCAGCCGAGGGCAGGGGGCGCATAGAAACATTCAGTACTTC.

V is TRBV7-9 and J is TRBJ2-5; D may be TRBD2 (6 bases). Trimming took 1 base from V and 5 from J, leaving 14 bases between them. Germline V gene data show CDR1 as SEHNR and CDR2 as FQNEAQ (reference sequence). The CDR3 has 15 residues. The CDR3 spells CASSLGGLSKETQYF. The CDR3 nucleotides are TGTGCCAGCAGCTTAGGGGGACTCTCCAAGGAGACCCAGTACTTC.

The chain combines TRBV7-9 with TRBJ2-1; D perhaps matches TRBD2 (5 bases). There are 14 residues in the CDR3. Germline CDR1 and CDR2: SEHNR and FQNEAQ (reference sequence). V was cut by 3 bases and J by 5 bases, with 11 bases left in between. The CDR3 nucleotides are TGTGCCAGCAGCTTCTTCCGGGAACACAATGAGCAGTTCTTC. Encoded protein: CASSFFREHNEQFF. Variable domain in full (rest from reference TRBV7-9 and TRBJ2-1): DTGVSQNPRHKITKRGQNVTFRCDPISEHNRLYWYRQTLGQGPEFLTYFQNEAQLEKSRLLSDRFSAERPKGSFSTLEIQRTEQGDSAMYLCASSFFREHNEQFFGPGTRLTVL.

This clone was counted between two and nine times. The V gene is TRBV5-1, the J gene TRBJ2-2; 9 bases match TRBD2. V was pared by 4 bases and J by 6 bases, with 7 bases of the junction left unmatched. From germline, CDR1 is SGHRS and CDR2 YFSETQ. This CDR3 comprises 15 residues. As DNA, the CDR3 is TGCGCCAGCAGCAATCTAGCGGGAATGGCCGGGGAGCTGTTTTTT. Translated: CASSNLAGMAGELFF. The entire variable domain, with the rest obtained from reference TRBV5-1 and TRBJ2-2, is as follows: KAGVTQTPRYLIKTRGQQVTLSCSPISGHRSVSWYQQTPGQGLQFLFEYFSETQRNKGNFPGRFSGRQFSNSRSEMNVSTLELGDSALYLCASSNLAGMAGELFFGEGSRLTVL.

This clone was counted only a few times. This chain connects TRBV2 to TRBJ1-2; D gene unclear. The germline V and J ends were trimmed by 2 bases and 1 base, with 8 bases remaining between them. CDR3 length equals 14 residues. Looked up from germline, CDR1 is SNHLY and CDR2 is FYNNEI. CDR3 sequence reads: CASSERRGNYGYTF. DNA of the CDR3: TGTGCCAGCAGTGAACGGCGGGGTAACTATGGCTACACCTTC.

The CDR3 sequence is CASILGSRDRVGRFNEQFF. The CDR3 region has the DNA TGTGCCAGCATATTAGGGTCCCGGGACAGGGTCGGGCGGTTCAATGAGCAGTTCTTC. V gene TRBV27 combines with J gene TRBJ2-1; 9 bases are shared with TRBD1. V shed 7 bases, J shed 6 bases, and the junction held 22 bases outside the gene matches. The germline V gene encodes CDR1 MNHEY and CDR2 SMNVEV (reference sequence). This CDR3 has 19 amino acids.

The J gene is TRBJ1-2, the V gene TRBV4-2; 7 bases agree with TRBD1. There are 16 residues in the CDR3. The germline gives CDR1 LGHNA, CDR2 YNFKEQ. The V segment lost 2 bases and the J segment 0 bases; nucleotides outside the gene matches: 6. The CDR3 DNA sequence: TGTGCCAGCAGCCAAAATGACAGGGAGTCTAACTATGGCTACACCTTC. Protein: CASSQNDRESNYGYTF.

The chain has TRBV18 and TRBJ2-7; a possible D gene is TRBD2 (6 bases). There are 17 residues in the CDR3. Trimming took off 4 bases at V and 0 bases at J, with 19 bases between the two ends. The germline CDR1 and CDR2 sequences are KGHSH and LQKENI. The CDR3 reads CASSLTSRQTSSYEQYF. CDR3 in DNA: TGTGCCAGCTCACTCACCTCAAGGCAGACTAGCTCCTACGAGCAGTACTTC.

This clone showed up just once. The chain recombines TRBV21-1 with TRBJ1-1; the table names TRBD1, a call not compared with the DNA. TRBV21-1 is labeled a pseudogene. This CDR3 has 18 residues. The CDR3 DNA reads TGTGCCAGCGTCCATCACCTGGGACAGGGGTTACGGAACACTGAAGCTTTCTTT. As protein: CASVHHLGQGLRNTEAFF.

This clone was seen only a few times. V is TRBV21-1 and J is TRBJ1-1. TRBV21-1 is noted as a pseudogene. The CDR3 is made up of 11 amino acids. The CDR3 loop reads CASRRDAEAFF. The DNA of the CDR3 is TGTGCCAGCAGGCGGGACGCTGAAGCTTTCTTT.

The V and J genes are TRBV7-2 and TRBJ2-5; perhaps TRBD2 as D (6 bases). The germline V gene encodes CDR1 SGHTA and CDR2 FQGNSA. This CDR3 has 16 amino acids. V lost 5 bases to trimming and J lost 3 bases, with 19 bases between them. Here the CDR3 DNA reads TGTGCCAGCAGCATTGCGGGACTCCCCGGGGAAGAGACCCAGTACTTC. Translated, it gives CASSIAGLPGEETQYF. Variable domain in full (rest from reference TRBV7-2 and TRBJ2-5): GAGVSQSPSNKVTEKGKDVELRCDPISGHTALYWYRQSLGQGLEFLIYFQGNSAPDKSGLPSDRFSAERTGGSVSTLTIQRTQQEDSAVYLCASSIAGLPGEETQYFGPGTRLLVL.

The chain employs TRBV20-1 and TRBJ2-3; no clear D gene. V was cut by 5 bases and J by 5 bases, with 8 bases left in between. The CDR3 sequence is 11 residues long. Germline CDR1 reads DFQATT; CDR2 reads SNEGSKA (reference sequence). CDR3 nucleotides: TGCAGTGCTTCTCCAGTAGATACGCAGTATTTT. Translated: CSASPVDTQYF.